The 29 T cell receptor beta chains presented below share a single source sample, sequenced in a study of blood T cell repertoires in COVID-19. Profiling relied on immunoSEQ multiplex PCR, and the TCRdb table lists in-frame clones only, not all of them. Here the sample spans about 150,000 clones, about 80% being singletons. The sample comprised peripheral blood. Receptors were obtained from a man aged 55 to 70 with acute or convalescent COVID-19.

V usage is TRBV27 and J usage is TRBJ2-2; 10 bases are a match to TRBD2. With 7 bases clipped from V and 0 bases from J, the junction kept 8 bases outside the gene matches. There are 17 residues in the CDR3. CDR1 and CDR2 from the germline V gene are MNHEY and SMNVEV (reference sequence). The CDR3 DNA is TGTGCCAGCAAAACAGCGGGAGGGCCCTCGAACACCGGGGAGCTGTTTTTT. Its translation: CASKTAGGPSNTGELFF.

The V and J genes are TRBV5-1 and TRBJ1-6; perhaps TRBD1 as D (5 bases). CDR1 SGHRS and CDR2 YFSETQ come from the germline V gene. V lost 7 bases to trimming and J lost 8 bases, with 16 bases between them. This CDR3 has 14 residues. The CDR3 loop reads CASGQGLFDSPLHF. CDR3 bases: TGCGCCAGCGGCCAGGGCCTATTTGATTCACCCCTCCACTTT.

V usage is TRBV19 and J usage is TRBJ2-4, with 8 bases identical to TRBD2. Per germline, CDR1 LNHDA and CDR2 SQIVND (reference sequence). The CDR3 loop spans 17 amino acids. The V gene end was trimmed by 6 bases and the J gene end by 0 bases; junction bases not matched to a gene: 10. CDR3 nucleotides: TGTGCCAGTAGGGGTCCTAGCGGGCCCCTAGCCAAAAACATTCAGTACTTC. Amino acids: CASRGPSGPLAKNIQYF. The whole variable domain, filled in from reference TRBV19 and TRBJ2-4, reads DGGITQSPKYLFRKEGQNVTLSCEQNLNHDAMYWYRQDPGQGLRLIYYSQIVNDFQKGDIAEGYSVSREKKESFPLTVTSAQKNPTAFYLCASRGPSGPLAKNIQYFGAGTRLSVL.

A few counts support this clone. The gene calls are TRBV2 and TRBJ1-3, with 10 bases aligning to TRBD1. The CDR3 loop spans 15 amino acids. Germline-derived CDR1 and CDR2 are SNHLY and FYNNEI. V was pared by 6 bases and J by 0 bases, with 2 bases of the junction left unmatched. CDR3 protein: CASSDRGLSGNTIYF. CDR3 nucleotides: TGTGCCAGCAGCGACAGGGGGCTCTCTGGAAACACCATATATTTT.

This chain uses TRBV19 with TRBJ1-5; D might be TRBD1 (6 bases). From germline, CDR1 is LNHDA and CDR2 SQIVND (reference sequence). The ends were cut back, 3 bases at V and 7 bases at J, with 16 bases in the middle. This CDR3 contains 15 residues. The CDR3 coding sequence is TGTGCCAGTAGTATTGTAGGGCTTACAGGGCAGCCCCAGCATTTT. Its protein product is CASSIVGLTGQPQHF.

This sequence joins TRBV6-5 and TRBJ1-1, with a weak D call TRBD1 (5 bases). The CDR3 length is 14 residues. V was trimmed by 7 bases and J by 4 bases, leaving 16 bases between them. The germline CDR1 and CDR2 sequences are MNHEY and SVGAGI. The CDR3 region has the DNA TGTGCCAGCAAGCAAAGGGTGGGGCCCACTGAAGCTTTCTTT. Translated: CASKQRVGPTEAFF.

The rearrangement joins TRBV6-1 to TRBJ2-7, with D unresolved. The V end lost 1 base, the J end lost 0 bases, and 4 bases lay between the germline ends. The CDR3 spans 13 residues. Germline lookup yields CDR1 MNHNS and CDR2 SASEGT. CDR3 bases: TGTGCCAGCAGTGAAGGCGGCTCCTACGAGCAGTACTTC. Amino acids: CASSEGGSYEQYF.

This clone appeared a single time. V and J are TRBV6-5 and TRBJ2-2, with 7 bases aligning to TRBD2. V gave up 8 bases and J gave up 3 bases; unmatched junction bases: 6. CDR1 is MNHEY and CDR2 is SVGAGI in the germline V gene. The CDR3 contains 14 residues. In DNA, the CDR3 is TGTGCCAGCCACCCGGGGAGGGACACCGGGGAGCTGTTTTTT. This encodes CASHPGRDTGELFF.

The rearrangement joins TRBV18 to TRBJ1-5; TRBD1 might be the D (5 bases). The V and J ends lost 6 bases and 5 bases respectively, with 11 bases between them. The germline CDR1 and CDR2 sequences are KGHSH and LQKENI. The CDR3 runs to 13 residues. CDR3 residues: CASSPGGDQPQHF. The DNA of the CDR3 is TGTGCCAGCTCCCCCGGAGGGGATCAGCCCCAGCATTTT.

V and J are TRBV6-5 and TRBJ1-1; D unclear. CDR1 and CDR2 from the germline V gene are MNHEY and SVGAGI. This CDR3 region has 16 residues. Trimming removed 0 bases at V and 2 bases at J, with 13 bases between. The DNA for the CDR3 is TGTGCCAGCAGTTACTCGATCGCGGGAATTAACACTGAAGCTTTCTTT. Its translation: CASSYSIAGINTEAFF.

The chain is built from TRBV18 and TRBJ1-1; TRBD1 agrees at 11 bases. Germline CDR1 is KGHSH and CDR2 is LQKENI. Trimming took 6 bases from V and 3 from J; bases not matched to a gene: 6. The CDR3 runs 15 residues. DNA for the CDR3: TGTGCCAGCTCCGGGACAGGGGGTTGGGACACTGAAGCTTTCTTT. It yields the protein CASSGTGGWDTEAFF.

This clone was recorded once. The chain joins TRBV29-1 to TRBJ1-5; TRBD1 matches 10 bases. The germline gives CDR1 SQVTM, CDR2 ANQGSEA. The trim removed 7 bases at V and 3 bases at J, leaving 3 bases unmatched. This CDR3 has 13 residues. This CDR3 reads CSAGTGVNQPQHF. CDR3 coding DNA: TGCAGCGCGGGGACAGGGGTCAATCAGCCCCAGCATTTT.

This clone was counted once. The chain has TRBV5-1 and TRBJ2-1; 12 positions match TRBD2. This CDR3 has 16 residues. The germline gives CDR1 SGHRS, CDR2 YFSETQ. V dropped 4 bases and J dropped 5; count of bases not matched to a gene: 7. CDR3 nucleotides: TGCGCCAGCAGCCTGCCGGGACTAGCGGGCAACAATGAGCAGTTCTTC. Translation gives CASSLPGLAGNNEQFF.

This clone was observed a handful of times. J is TRBJ2-7 and V is TRBV2; 10 bases agree with TRBD2. CDR3 length: 14 amino acids. V lost 6 bases and J lost 2; bases outside the gene matches: 4. Germline V gene sequence: CDR1 SNHLY, CDR2 FYNNEI. The CDR3 nucleotides read TGTGCCAGCAGACCAGGACTAGCGGCCTACGAGCAGTACTTC. Residues: CASRPGLAAYEQYF.

The sample holds one count of this clone. V and J are TRBV6-5 and TRBJ2-7, with D tentatively TRBD1 (5 bases). Germline CDR1 MNHEY, CDR2 SVGAGI. This CDR3 spans 13 amino acids. The CDR3 DNA reads as TGTGCAAGCGCTAAGGGGCGTTCCTACGAGCAGTACTTC. Protein product: CASAKGRSYEQYF.

The chain recombines TRBV28 with TRBJ1-2; 7 positions match TRBD1. V lost 8 bases, J lost 2 bases, and 8 bases stayed unmatched. Looked up from germline, CDR1 is MDHEN and CDR2 is SYDVKM. The CDR3 totals 14 residues. CDR3 in DNA: TGTGCCAGCGGAGCATGGGGACAGAACTATGGCTACACCTTC. It translates to CASGAWGQNYGYTF.

This chain connects TRBV13 to TRBJ1-2, with TRBD1 matching over 9 bases. This CDR3 spans 14 amino acids. After removal of 6 bases from V and 3 bases from J, the junction contained 5 bases not matched to a gene. The germline V gene encodes CDR1 PRHDT and CDR2 FYEKMQ (reference sequence). The CDR3 sequence is CASREDRGYYGYTF. The CDR3 DNA sequence: TGTGCCAGCAGAGAAGACAGGGGGTACTATGGCTACACCTTC.

The genes are TRBV28 and TRBJ2-7; a possible D gene is TRBD2 (6 bases). The V gene's germline CDR1 is MDHEN and CDR2 SYDVKM. The CDR3 sequence is 15 residues long. Trimming shortened V by 8 bases and J by 6 bases, and 23 bases separated the two germline ends. CDR3 loop: CASGLPTLGGSEQYF. The CDR3 bases are TGTGCCAGCGGGTTGCCCACATTAGGAGGGAGCGAGCAGTACTTC. Filled out from reference TRBV28 and TRBJ2-7, the complete variable domain reads DVKVTQSSRYLVKRTGEKVFLECVQDMDHENMFWYRQDPGLGLRLIYFSYDVKMKEKGDIPEGYSVSREKKERFSLILESASTNQTSMYLCASGLPTLGGSEQYFGPGTRLTVT.

The rearrangement joins TRBV25-1 to TRBJ2-3; 7 nucleotides align to TRBD1. The CDR3 has 18 amino acids. Germline V CDR1 and CDR2: MGHDK, SYGVNS. The junction had 18 bases not matched to a gene; V was cut back by 7 bases and J by 2 bases. As DNA, the CDR3 is TGTGCCAGCAAAGCCCTCACGGGACCCAGGGGGTACACAGATACGCAGTATTTT. It codes for CASKALTGPRGYTDTQYF.

This chain uses TRBV18 with TRBJ2-2; TRBD2 might be the D (6 bases). The CDR3 spans 14 residues. V lost 2 bases and J 7 bases, leaving 11 bases between the germline ends. Looked up from germline, CDR1 is KGHSH and CDR2 is LQKENI. The CDR3 region has the DNA TGTGCCAGCTCACCAGGGCTAGCGAGCGGGGAGCTGTTTTTT. Its translation is CASSPGLASGELFF.

The chain carries TRBV5-3 and TRBJ1-1; 11 positions agree with TRBD1. TRBV5-3 is assigned to the ORF class and has an uncertain function. The V segment lost 3 bases and the J segment 5 bases; nucleotides outside the gene matches: 6. The CDR3 length is 15 residues. The DNA for the CDR3 is TGTGCCAGAAGCTGCGGACAGGGGGCATCGACTGAAGCTTTCTTT. This translates into CARSCGQGASTEAFF.

This chain joins TRBV27 and TRBJ1-2; TRBD1 matches 7 bases. J was trimmed by 8 bases and V by 4 bases; bases with no gene match: 13. This CDR3 has 15 residues. Germline V gene sequence: CDR1 MNHEY, CDR2 SMNVEV (reference sequence). The CDR3 nucleotides are TGTGCCAGCAGTTCCAGAGACAGGGCCCTAGAAGGCTACACCTTC. This translates into CASSSRDRALEGYTF.

The chain combines TRBV20-1 with TRBJ1-2; TRBD1 is a possible D gene (6 bases). Germline V gives CDR1 DFQATT, CDR2 SNEGSKA (reference sequence). The V end was cut by 3 bases, the J end by 2 bases, with 16 bases between. The CDR3 has 15 amino acids. CDR3 sequence: CSASLQAGANYGYTF. The CDR3 nucleotides are TGCAGTGCTAGTCTTCAGGCAGGGGCCAACTATGGCTACACCTTC.

In its sample, this clone was seen once. The chain carries TRBV5-1 and TRBJ2-7; 8 positions match TRBD2. From germline, CDR1 is SGHRS and CDR2 YFSETQ. This CDR3 region has 14 residues. V gave up 5 bases and J gave up 5 bases; unmatched junction bases: 9. This chain's CDR3 is CASSQSGSRDEQYF. CDR3 bases: TGCGCCAGCAGTCAGAGCGGGAGCCGAGACGAGCAGTACTTC.

This clone occurred once. The chain links TRBV5-1 to TRBJ2-7, with a possible D match to TRBD1 (6 bases). The V gene lost 4 bases and the J gene lost 4 bases, with 15 bases spanning the gap. The germline CDR1 and CDR2 sequences are SGHRS and YFSETQ. The CDR3 runs to 14 residues. CDR3 protein: CASSPQGQQYEQYF. DNA for the CDR3: TGCGCCAGCAGCCCCCAGGGGCAGCAATACGAGCAGTACTTC.

This sequence joins TRBV6-5 and TRBJ1-6; 7 bases fit TRBD1. V lost 8 bases to trimming and J lost 3 bases; unmatched junction nucleotides: 4. This CDR3 region has 14 residues. The germline gives CDR1 MNHEY, CDR2 SVGAGI. As DNA, the CDR3 is TGTGCCAGCTTGGACAGGAGCTATAATTCACCCCTCCACTTT. Its protein is CASLDRSYNSPLHF.

This clone was observed once. In DNA form, the CDR3 reads TGCGCCAGCAGTCAAACGAAAAACGTCCTGCGGGGCACTGAAGCTTTCTTT. Translation gives CASSQTKNVLRGTEAFF. The chain carries TRBV23-1 and TRBJ1-1; D not resolved. TRBV23-1 is an ORF; its function is uncertain. The V end was cut by 2 bases, the J end by 4 bases, with 20 bases between. This CDR3 region has 17 residues.

This clone appeared once. The CDR3 spells CASTMTSGSSYEQYF. The CDR3 DNA is TGTGCCAGTACTATGACTAGCGGTTCTTCCTACGAGCAGTACTTC. This chain links TRBV19 with TRBJ2-7; TRBD2 matches at 9 bases. Germline-derived CDR1 and CDR2 are LNHDA and SQIVND (reference sequence). V shed 7 bases, J shed 1 base, and the junction held 8 bases outside the gene matches. The CDR3 is made up of 15 amino acids.

The V gene is TRBV15, the J gene TRBJ1-5; weak D call: TRBD1 (6 bases). The CDR3 has 16 residues. V was clipped by 1 base and J by 4 bases, with 14 bases between them. CDR1 LNHNV and CDR2 YYDKDF come from the germline V gene (reference sequence). CDR3 coding DNA: TGTGCCACCAGCAGAGGGATACAGGGCCAAAATCAGCCCCAGCATTTT. Translation: CATSRGIQGQNQPQHF.